This entry lists 8 T cell receptor beta chains sequenced from one sample in a study of T-cell memory formation after mild COVID-19. TCRdb reprocessed the 5' RACE reads with MiXCR, giving one entry per CDR3 protein. The table has hundreds of thousands of distinct CDR3 sequences, about 20% seen once. Sequenced material: PBMCs or a T cell subset sorted from them (not recorded which). These receptors all stem from an adult woman who had mild COVID-19 (a few samples of this study predate the infection). Cell type and time point are not known.

This clonotype appeared a few times. V is TRBV6-5 and J is TRBJ1-1; a possible D gene is TRBD1 (5 bases). CDR1 is MNHEY and CDR2 is SVGAGI in the germline V gene. The CDR3 contains 15 residues. Deletions cut 0 bases from V and 4 bases from J, with 12 bases between. CDR3 sequence reads: CASSYSNQGRTEAFF. The CDR3 bases are TGTGCCAGCAGTTACTCGAACCAGGGCCGCACTGAAGCTTTCTTT.

The chain recombines TRBV5-1 with TRBJ2-1, with D possibly being TRBD2 (6 bases). Germline V gene data show CDR1 as SGHRS and CDR2 as YFSETQ. Trimming removed 4 bases at V and 7 bases at J, with 21 bases between. CDR3 length: 16 amino acids. The chain's CDR3 is CASSAITGTAINEQFF. The CDR3 nucleotides read TGCGCCAGCAGCGCAATTACCGGGACTGCCATTAATGAGCAGTTCTTC.

This clonotype was counted only a few times. The chain employs TRBV19 and TRBJ2-3, with D perhaps TRBD1 (5 bases). Trimming stripped 8 bases from V and 2 bases from J, with 14 bases between. There are 14 residues in the CDR3. Germline CDR1 is LNHDA and CDR2 is SQIVND (reference sequence). The CDR3 DNA reads TGTGCCAGTCGGCCGGACACAACCACAGATACGCAGTATTTT. It translates to CASRPDTTTDTQYF.

This sequence joins TRBV20-1 and TRBJ2-3, with D possibly TRBD1 on 7 matching bases. The CDR3 is 15 residues long. V was pared by 4 bases and J by 7 bases, with 21 bases between. CDR1 and CDR2 from the germline V gene are DFQATT and SNEGSKA (reference sequence). DNA for the CDR3: TGCAGTGCTATGGTGCCAGCAGGGGGGAAAAATACGCAGTATTTT. This gives the protein CSAMVPAGGKNTQYF.

J is TRBJ1-1 and V is TRBV7-9, with 7 bases matching TRBD1. The trim removed 7 bases at V and 0 bases at J, leaving 11 bases unmatched. Germline assignment: CDR1 SEHNR and CDR2 FQNEAQ (reference sequence). CDR3 length: 16 amino acids. CDR3 protein: CASTPGRDRLNTEAFF. The CDR3 DNA is TGTGCCAGCACCCCGGGCCGGGACAGATTGAACACTGAAGCTTTCTTT.

The chain is built from TRBV4-1 and TRBJ2-7, with 7 bases matching TRBD1. In germline, CDR1 is MGHRA, CDR2 YSYEKL. The CDR3 contains 16 residues. V was clipped by 4 bases and J by 3 bases; unmatched bases: 12. CDR3 coding DNA: TGCGCCAGCAGCCCAACTTCCGGGACAGTCAACTACGAGCAGTACTTC. Translating it yields CASSPTSGTVNYEQYF.

This clonotype has only a few counts. V and J are TRBV9 and TRBJ2-1; tentatively, D is TRBD2 (5 bases). This CDR3 has 16 amino acids. The germline V gene has CDR1 SGDLS and CDR2 YYNGEE. Trimming took off 1 base at V and 4 bases at J, with 15 bases between the two ends. CDR3 sequence: CASSVTEVGLYNEQFF. The CDR3 coding sequence is TGTGCCAGCAGCGTAACGGAGGTTGGGCTATACAATGAGCAGTTCTTC.

This clonotype occurred a few times. CDR3 sequence reads: CASRQSRSQGARDEQFF. CDR3 nucleotide sequence: TGTGCCAGCAGACAAAGCAGGTCGCAGGGGGCTAGAGATGAGCAGTTCTTC. V usage is TRBV7-9 and J usage is TRBJ2-1, with TRBD1 matching 8 bases. The V gene end was trimmed by 6 bases and the J gene end by 8 bases; junction bases not matched to a gene: 18. The CDR3 runs to 17 residues. Looked up from germline, CDR1 is SEHNR and CDR2 is FQNEAQ (reference sequence).